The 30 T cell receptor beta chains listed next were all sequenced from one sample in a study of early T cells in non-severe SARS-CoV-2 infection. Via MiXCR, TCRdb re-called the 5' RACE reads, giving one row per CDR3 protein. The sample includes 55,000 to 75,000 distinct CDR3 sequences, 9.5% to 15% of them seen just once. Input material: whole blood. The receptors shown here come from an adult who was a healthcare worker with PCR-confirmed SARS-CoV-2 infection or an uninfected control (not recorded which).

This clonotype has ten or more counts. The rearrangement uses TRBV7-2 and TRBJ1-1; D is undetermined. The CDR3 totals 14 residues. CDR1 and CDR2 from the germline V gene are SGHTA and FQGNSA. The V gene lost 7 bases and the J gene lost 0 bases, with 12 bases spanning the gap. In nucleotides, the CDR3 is TGTGCCAGCAATCGGGGAGCGGTGAACACTGAAGCTTTCTTT. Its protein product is CASNRGAVNTEAFF.

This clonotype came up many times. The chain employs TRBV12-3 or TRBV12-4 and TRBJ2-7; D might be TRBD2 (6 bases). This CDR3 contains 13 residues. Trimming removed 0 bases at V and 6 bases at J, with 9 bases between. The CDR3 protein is CASSLARGSEQYF. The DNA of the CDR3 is TGTGCCAGCAGTTTAGCGCGGGGTTCCGAGCAGTACTTC.

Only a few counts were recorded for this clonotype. CDR3 loop: CASSLVGSGPVEQFF. In DNA form, the CDR3 reads TGTGCCAGCAGCTTGGTGGGTAGCGGGCCGGTCGAGCAGTTCTTC. This chain links TRBV5-6 with TRBJ2-1; TRBD2 matches 7 bases. Germline V gives CDR1 SGHDT, CDR2 YYEEEE. With 0 bases clipped from V and 10 bases from J, the junction kept 10 bases outside the gene matches. The CDR3 consists of 15 residues.

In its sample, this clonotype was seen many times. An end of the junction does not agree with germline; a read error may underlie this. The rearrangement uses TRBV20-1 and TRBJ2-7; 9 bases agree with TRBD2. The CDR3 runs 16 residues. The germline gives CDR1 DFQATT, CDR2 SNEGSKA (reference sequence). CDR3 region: CSARALGLAGPYGQYF. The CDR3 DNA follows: TGCAGTGCTAGAGCCCTGGGGCTAGCGGGACCTTACGGGCAGTACTTC.

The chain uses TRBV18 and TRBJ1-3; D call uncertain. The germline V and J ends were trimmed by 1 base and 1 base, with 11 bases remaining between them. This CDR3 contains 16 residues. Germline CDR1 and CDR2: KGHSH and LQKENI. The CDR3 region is CASSPLGVESGNTIYF. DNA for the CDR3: TGTGCCAGCTCACCACTCGGGGTGGAATCTGGAAACACCATATATTTT. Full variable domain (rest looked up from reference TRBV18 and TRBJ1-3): NAGVMQNPRHLVRRRGQEARLRCSPMKGHSHVYWYRQLPEEGLKFMVYLQKENIIDESGMPKERFSAEFPKEGPSILRIQQVVRGDSAAYFCASSPLGVESGNTIYFGEGSWLTVV.

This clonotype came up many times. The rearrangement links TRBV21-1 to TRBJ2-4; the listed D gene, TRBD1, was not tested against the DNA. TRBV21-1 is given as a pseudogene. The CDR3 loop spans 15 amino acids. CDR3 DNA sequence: TGTGCCAGCAGCACTCAGGGTATAGCCAAAAACATTCAGTACTTC. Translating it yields CASSTQGIAKNIQYF.

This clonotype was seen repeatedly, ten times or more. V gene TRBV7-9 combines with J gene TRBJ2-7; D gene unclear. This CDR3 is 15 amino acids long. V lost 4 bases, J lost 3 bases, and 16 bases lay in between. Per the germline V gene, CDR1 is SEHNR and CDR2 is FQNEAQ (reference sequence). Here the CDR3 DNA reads TGTGCCAGCAGCTCCTCGGTTGGCAGAAGCTACGAGCAGTACTTC. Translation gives CASSSSVGRSYEQYF.

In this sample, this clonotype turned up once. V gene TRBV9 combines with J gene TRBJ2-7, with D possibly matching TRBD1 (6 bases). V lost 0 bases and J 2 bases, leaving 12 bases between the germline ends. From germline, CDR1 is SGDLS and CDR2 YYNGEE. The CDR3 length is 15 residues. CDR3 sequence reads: CASSVDTGNTYEQYF. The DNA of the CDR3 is TGTGCCAGCAGCGTAGACACAGGGAACACCTACGAGCAGTACTTC.

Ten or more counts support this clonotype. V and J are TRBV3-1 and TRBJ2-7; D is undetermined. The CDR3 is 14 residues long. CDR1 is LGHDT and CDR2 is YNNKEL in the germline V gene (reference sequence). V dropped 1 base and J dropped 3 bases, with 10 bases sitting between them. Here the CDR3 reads CASSQAWASYEQYF. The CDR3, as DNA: TGTGCCAGCAGCCAAGCCTGGGCCAGCTACGAGCAGTACTTC.

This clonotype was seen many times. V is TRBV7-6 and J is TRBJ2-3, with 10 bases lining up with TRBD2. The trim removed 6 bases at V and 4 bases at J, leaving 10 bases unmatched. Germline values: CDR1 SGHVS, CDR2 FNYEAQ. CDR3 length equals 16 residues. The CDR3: CASRLSSGSISDTQYF. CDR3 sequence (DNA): TGTGCCAGCAGATTGTCTAGCGGGAGTATCTCAGATACGCAGTATTTT. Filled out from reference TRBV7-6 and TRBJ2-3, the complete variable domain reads GAGVSQSPRYKVTKRGQDVALRCDPISGHVSLYWYRQALGQGPEFLTYFNYEAQQDKSGLPNDRFSAERPEGSISTLTIQRTEQRDSAMYRCASRLSSGSISDTQYFGPGTRLTVL.

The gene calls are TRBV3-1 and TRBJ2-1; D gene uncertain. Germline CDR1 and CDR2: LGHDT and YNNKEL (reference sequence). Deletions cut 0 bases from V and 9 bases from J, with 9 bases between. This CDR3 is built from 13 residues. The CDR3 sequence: CASSQDRSGEQFF. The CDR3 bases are TGTGCCAGCAGCCAAGATAGGAGTGGTGAGCAGTTCTTC.

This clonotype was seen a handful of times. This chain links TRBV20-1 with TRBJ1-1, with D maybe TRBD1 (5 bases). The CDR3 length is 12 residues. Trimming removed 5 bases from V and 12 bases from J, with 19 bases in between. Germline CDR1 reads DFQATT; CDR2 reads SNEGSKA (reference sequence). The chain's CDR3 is CSAPERGSNPFF. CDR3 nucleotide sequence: TGCAGTGCTCCCGAGCGGGGGTCAAATCCTTTCTTT.

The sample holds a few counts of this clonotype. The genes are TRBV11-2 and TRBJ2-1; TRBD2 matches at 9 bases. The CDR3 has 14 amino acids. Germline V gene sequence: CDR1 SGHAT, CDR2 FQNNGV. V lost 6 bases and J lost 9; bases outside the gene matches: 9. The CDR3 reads CASRGLAQEGEQFF. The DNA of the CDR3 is TGTGCCAGCAGGGGACTAGCCCAAGAGGGTGAGCAGTTCTTC.

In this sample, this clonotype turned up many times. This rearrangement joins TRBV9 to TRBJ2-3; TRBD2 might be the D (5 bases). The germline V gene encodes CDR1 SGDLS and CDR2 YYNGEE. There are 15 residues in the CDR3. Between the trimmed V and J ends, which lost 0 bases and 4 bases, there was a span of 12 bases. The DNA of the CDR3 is TGTGCCAGCAGCGTAGCTGAGGGAGCGGCAGATACGCAGTATTTT. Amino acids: CASSVAEGAADTQYF.

The CDR3 bases are TGCGCCAGCAGCAAAGAGGGGGGACGCGGGGCCAACGTCCTGACTTTC. This sequence encodes CASSKEGGRGANVLTF. The chain joins TRBV5-1 to TRBJ2-6; D may be TRBD1 or TRBD2 (6 bases each). The germline gives CDR1 SGHRS, CDR2 YFSETQ. The V and J ends lost 4 bases and 4 bases respectively, with 15 bases between them. The CDR3 runs 16 residues.

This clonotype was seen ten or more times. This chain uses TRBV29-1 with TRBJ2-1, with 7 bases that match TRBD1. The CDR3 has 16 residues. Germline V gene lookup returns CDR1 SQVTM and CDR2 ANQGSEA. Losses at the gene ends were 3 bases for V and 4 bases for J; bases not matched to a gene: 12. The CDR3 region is CSVEEDKGAHYNEQFF. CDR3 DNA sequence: TGCAGCGTTGAGGAGGATAAGGGGGCGCATTACAATGAGCAGTTCTTC.

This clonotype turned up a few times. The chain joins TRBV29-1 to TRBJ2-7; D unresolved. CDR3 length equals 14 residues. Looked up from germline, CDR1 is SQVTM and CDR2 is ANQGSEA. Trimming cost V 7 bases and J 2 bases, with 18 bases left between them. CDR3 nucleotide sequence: TGCAGCGCCCTCCTTGCAGGTAATGCCTACGAGCAGTACTTC. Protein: CSALLAGNAYEQYF.

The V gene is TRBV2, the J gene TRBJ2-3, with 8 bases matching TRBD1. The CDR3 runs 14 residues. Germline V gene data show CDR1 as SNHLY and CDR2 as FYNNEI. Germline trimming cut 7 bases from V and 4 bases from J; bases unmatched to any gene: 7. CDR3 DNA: TGTGCCAGCACGGAACAGGGGGTTTCAGATACGCAGTATTTT. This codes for CASTEQGVSDTQYF.

CDR3 DNA sequence: TGCAGCGTTGATGAGATTAGCACAGATACGCAGTATTTT. Protein: CSVDEISTDTQYF. This chain joins TRBV29-1 and TRBJ2-3, with D unclear. CDR3 length: 13 amino acids. V lost 3 bases, J lost 0 bases, and 7 bases lay in between. Germline loops: CDR1 SQVTM, CDR2 ANQGSEA.

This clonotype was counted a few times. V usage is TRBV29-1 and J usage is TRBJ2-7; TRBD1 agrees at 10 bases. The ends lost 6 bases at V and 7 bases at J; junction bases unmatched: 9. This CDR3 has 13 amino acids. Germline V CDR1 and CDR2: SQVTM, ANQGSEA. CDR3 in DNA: TGCAGCGTCCGGACAGGGGGGGTTCGGGAGCAGTACTTC. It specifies CSVRTGGVREQYF.

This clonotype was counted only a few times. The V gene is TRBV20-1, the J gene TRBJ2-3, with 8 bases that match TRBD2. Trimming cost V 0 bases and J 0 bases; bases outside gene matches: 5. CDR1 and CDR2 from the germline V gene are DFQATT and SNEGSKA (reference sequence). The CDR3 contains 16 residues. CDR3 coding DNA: TGCAGTGCTAGAGATGATTTAGCGGGGAGCACAGATACGCAGTATTTT. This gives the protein CSARDDLAGSTDTQYF.

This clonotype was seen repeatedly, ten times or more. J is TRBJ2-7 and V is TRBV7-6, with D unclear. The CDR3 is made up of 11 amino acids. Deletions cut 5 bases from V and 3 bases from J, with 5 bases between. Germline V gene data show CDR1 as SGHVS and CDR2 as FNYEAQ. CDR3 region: CASSDHYEQYF. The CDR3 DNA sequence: TGTGCCAGCAGCGACCACTACGAGCAGTACTTC.

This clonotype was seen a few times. CDR3 amino acids: CASRGREDYEQYF. The CDR3 DNA reads as TGTGCCAGCCGGGGCCGGGAGGATTACGAGCAGTACTTC. The chain carries TRBV18 and TRBJ2-7; 7 bases map to TRBD2. The V gene end was trimmed by 8 bases and the J gene end by 4 bases; junction bases not matched to a gene: 8. This CDR3 has 13 amino acids. The germline CDR1 and CDR2 sequences are KGHSH and LQKENI.

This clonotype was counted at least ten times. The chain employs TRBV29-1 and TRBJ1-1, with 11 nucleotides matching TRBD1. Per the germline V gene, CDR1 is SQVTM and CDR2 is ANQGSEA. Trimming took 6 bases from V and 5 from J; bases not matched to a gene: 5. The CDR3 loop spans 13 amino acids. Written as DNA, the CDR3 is TGCAGCGTAGGGGGACAGGGGGAAACTGAAGCTTTCTTT. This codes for CSVGGQGETEAFF.

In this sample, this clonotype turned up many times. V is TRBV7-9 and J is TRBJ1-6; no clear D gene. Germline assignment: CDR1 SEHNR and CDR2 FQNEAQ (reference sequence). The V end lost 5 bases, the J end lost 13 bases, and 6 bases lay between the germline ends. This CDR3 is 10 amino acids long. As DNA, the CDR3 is TGTGCCAGCAGCCCCGGCCCCCTCCACTTT. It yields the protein CASSPGPLHF.

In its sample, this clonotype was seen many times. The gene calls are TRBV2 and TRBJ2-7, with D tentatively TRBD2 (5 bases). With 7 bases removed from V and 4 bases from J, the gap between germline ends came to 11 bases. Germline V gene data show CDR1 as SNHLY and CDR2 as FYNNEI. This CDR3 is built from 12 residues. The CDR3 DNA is TGTGCCAGCATCCAAGAGGGATACGAGCAGTACTTC. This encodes CASIQEGYEQYF.

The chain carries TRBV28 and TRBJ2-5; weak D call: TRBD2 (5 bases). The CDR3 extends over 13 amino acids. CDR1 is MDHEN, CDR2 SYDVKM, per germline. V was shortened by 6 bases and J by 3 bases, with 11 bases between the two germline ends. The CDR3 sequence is CASRPGIEETQYF. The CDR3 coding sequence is TGTGCCAGCAGGCCCGGGATTGAAGAGACCCAGTACTTC.

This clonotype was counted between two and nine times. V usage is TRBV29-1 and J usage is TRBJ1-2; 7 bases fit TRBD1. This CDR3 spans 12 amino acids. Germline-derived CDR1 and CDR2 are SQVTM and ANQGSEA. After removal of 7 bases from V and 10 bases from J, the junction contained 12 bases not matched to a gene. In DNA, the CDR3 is TGCAGCGCCTCCGGGGACAGAATGGACTACACCTTC. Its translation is CSASGDRMDYTF.

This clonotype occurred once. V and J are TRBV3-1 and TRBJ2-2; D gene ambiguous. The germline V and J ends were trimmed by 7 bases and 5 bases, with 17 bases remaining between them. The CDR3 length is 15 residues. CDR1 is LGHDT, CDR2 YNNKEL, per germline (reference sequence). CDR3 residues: CASTDSQVWTGELFF. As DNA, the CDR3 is TGTGCCAGCACCGACTCGCAGGTGTGGACCGGGGAGCTGTTTTTT.

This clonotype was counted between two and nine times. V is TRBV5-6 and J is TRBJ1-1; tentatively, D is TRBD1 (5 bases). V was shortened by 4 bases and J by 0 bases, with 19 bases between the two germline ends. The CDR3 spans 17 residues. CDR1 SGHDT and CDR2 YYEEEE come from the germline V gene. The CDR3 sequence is CASSRGGRTSMNTEAFF. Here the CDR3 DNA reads TGTGCCAGCAGCCGTGGGGGTAGAACTTCGATGAACACTGAAGCTTTCTTT.